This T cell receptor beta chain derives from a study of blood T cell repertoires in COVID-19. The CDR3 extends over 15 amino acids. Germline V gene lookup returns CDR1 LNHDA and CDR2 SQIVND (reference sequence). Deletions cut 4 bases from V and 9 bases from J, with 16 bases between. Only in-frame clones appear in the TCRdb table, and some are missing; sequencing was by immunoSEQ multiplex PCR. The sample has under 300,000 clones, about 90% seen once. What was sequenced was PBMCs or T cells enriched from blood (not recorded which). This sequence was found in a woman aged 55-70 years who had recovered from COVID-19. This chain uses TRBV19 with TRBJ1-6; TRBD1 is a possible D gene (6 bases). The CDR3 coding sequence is TGTGCCAGTAGTAGGGACACCTCGGGGACTTCACCCCTCCACTTT. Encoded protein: CASSRDTSGTSPLHF.